This T cell receptor (beta chain) was found in a study of blood T cell repertoires in COVID-19. Study context: The United States, Italy and Spain were the sources of the acute and convalescent COVID-19 samples. Nucleic acid was either cDNA or gDNA, and it came from T cells, B-cell-depleted T cells, or PBMCs.

In the original processing: Reference gene primer amplification gave estimated nucleated cell counts. Produced via immunoSEQ multiplex PCR; TCRdb's table is partial and in-frame only. The V and J calls and the clone size are those of that table, but D and trimming were determined from the DNA. The sample lists around 100,000 clones, 91% occurring once. CDR3 size: 16 residues. Germline V gives CDR1 SGHRS, CDR2 YFSETQ. V was shortened by 0 bases and J by 7 bases, with 19 bases between the two germline ends. The V and J genes are TRBV5-1 and TRBJ1-2; no definite D call. The sequence derives from a man aged 55 to 70 with acute or convalescent COVID-19. The material sequenced was peripheral blood. CDR3 in DNA: TGCGCCAGCAGCTTGGATGCCGGTGGAGCGAAAACTGGCTACACCTTC. Protein product: CASSLDAGGAKTGYTF.